This T cell receptor (beta chain) was sequenced in a study of regulatory T cells in long-lasting Graves disease. Only a few counts were recorded for this clonotype. Its specificity is unknown. Study results and caveats: Gene preferences differed: TRBV28, TRBJ1-2, TRBJ2-5 in persistent cases. The study found lower TCR diversity in persistent Graves' patients than in newly diagnosed ones.

The CDR3 is 13 residues long. CDR1 and CDR2 from the germline V gene are SEHNR and FQNEAQ (reference sequence). Between the trimmed V and J ends, which lost 5 bases and 5 bases, there was a span of 13 bases. Time point denoted: persistent/refractory GD, antithyroid drugs over 5 years with positive TRAb. The TCR library was made from RNA that had been extracted from PBMCs in TRIzol. Graves' disease diagnosis was established per American Thyroid Association guidelines. CDR3-region Arm-PCR and iRepertoire HTBI primers produced the TCR beta libraries. TCRdb processed the multiplex PCR reads anew with MiXCR; each CDR3 protein has one entry. This sample has a few hundred thousand distinct CDR3 sequences, with 20% to 25% found just once.

The TCR was taken from a woman between 35 and 50 years old with Graves disease. The chain is built from TRBV7-9 and TRBJ2-7; weak D call: TRBD2 (6 bases). This sample comprised peripheral blood mononuclear cells (PBMCs), obtained when the disease was refractory, from a patient treated with antithyroid drugs. The DNA of the CDR3 is TGTGCCAGCAGCCGTCCTGGGGGGAACGAGCAGTACTTC. Translation gives CASSRPGGNEQYF.